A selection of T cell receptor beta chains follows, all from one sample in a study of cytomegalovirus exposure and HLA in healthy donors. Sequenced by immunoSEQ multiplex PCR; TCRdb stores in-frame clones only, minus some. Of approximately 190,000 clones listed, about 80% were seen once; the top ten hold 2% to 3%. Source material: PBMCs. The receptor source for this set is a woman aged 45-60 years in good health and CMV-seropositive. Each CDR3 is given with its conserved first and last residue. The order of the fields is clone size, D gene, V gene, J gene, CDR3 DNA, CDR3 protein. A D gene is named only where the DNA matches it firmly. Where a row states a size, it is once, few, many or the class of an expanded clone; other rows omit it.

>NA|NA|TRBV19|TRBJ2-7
TGTGCCAGTAGTATGTTGGACAAATACGAGCAGTACTTC
CASSMLDKYEQYF
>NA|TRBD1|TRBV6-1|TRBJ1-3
TGTGCCAGCAGTGAGTTGGGACAGGCTGGAAACACCATATATTTT
CASSELGQAGNTIYF
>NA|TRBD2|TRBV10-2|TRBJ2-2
TGCGCCAGCATCGAGGGACTAGCGGGGGAGGGTCGCGGGGAGCTGTTTTTT
CASIEGLAGEGRGELFF
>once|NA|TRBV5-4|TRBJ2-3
TGTGCCAGCAGCCCATGGACTGTGAACCCTAGCACAGATACGCAGTATTTT
CASSPWTVNPSTDTQYF
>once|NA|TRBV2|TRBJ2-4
TGTGCCAGCAGTGTGGGGGGGGCCATAGCCAAAAACATTCAGTACTTC
CASSVGGAIAKNIQYF
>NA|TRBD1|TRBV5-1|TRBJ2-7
TGCGCCAGCAGCTTGGGAACAGGGGGCGAGCAGTACTTC
CASSLGTGGEQYF
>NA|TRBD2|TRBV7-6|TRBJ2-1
TGTGCCAGCAGCCCCGGGACTAGCGGGCGTGAGCAGTTCTTC
CASSPGTSGREQFF
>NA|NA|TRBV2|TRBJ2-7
TGTGCCAGCAGGGAGGTGAGGGAGCAGTACTTC
CASREVREQYF
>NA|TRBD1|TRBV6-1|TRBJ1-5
TGTGCCAGCAGCTCCGGGACAGGGAGTAATCAGCCCCAGCATTTT
CASSSGTGSNQPQHF
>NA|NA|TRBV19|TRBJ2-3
TGTGCCAGTAGTATAGGCGCTGGAGATACGCAGTATTTT
CASSIGAGDTQYF
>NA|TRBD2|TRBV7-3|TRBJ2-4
TGTGCCAGCAGCTCCGGGGGGGCCGGGGTTCAGTACTTC
CASSSGGAGVQYF
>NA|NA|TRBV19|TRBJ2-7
TGTGCCAGTAGTCCAACGCAGGGGATCACCGAGCAGTACTTC
CASSPTQGITEQYF